This T cell receptor (beta chain) was documented in a study of blood T cell repertoires in COVID-19. Study details: The cDNA or gDNA used as material had been derived from T cells, B-cell-depleted T cells, or PBMCs.

In the original processing: How many nucleated cells were present was estimated from reference gene primer amplification. Only in-frame clones appear in the TCRdb table, and some are missing; sequencing was by immunoSEQ multiplex PCR. That table gives V, J and clone size, and the DNA gave D and trimming. The sample shows hundreds of thousands of clones, around 80% of them seen only once. The CDR3 contains 14 residues. Trimming left V 3 bases short and J 8 bases short, with 11 bases between. Germline CDR1 is MNHEY and CDR2 is SVGAGI. Study members were between about 18 and 100 years old and lived in 20 to 25 US regions.

The sequence was obtained from a man aged 30 to 39 with acute COVID-19. The chain combines TRBV6-5 with TRBJ1-6; D not certain. The specimen sequenced was PBMCs or T cells enriched from blood (not recorded which). CDR3 sequence: CASSYRTPDSPLHF. The CDR3 bases are TGTGCCAGCAGTTATAGGACTCCCGATTCACCCCTCCACTTT.